The 13 T cell receptor beta chains reported below all come from one sample, sequenced in a study of a mutant IDH1 vaccine in newly diagnosed glioma. Antigen specificity for these receptors is unknown. Profiled with immunoSEQ multiplex PCR; TCRdb holds only in-frame clones, not every one. The sample includes 23,000 or so clones, 65% to 80% of them seen just once. Time point defined: week 11, during vaccination. Doses comprised 300 ug of mutant IDH1 20-mer peptide each, plus topical imiquimod. The source was PBMCs, collected from a glioma patient whose treatment included an IDH1 peptide vaccine. The receptors originated from a man aged 40-50 years with glioma.

This clone was seen more than once but under ten times. The chain combines TRBV6-4 with TRBJ2-3; 11 bases map to TRBD2. The CDR3 length is 16 residues. Looked up from germline, CDR1 is MRHNA and CDR2 is SNTAGT. The J segment lost 6 bases and the V segment lost 2 bases, leaving 7 bases of the junction unmatched. The CDR3 here is CASSDQGTSGYDTQYF. The CDR3, as DNA: TGTGCCAGCAGTGACCAGGGGACTAGCGGTTACGATACGCAGTATTTT.

This clone was observed once. The chain employs TRBV6-1 and TRBJ1-1; a weak D match, TRBD1 (5 bases). The CDR3 extends over 14 amino acids. Germline-derived CDR1 and CDR2 are MNHNS and SASEGT. Trimming took 1 base from V and 4 from J, leaving 10 bases between them. CDR3 bases: TGTGCCAGCAGTGAAGGGCAGGGACTCACTGAAGCTTTCTTT. This translates into CASSEGQGLTEAFF.

This clone was picked up a small number of times. The chain joins TRBV5-1 to TRBJ2-3, with 9 bases fitting TRBD1. J gave up 5 bases and V 4 bases, and 5 bases lay outside the gene matches. Germline V gives CDR1 SGHRS, CDR2 YFSETQ. The CDR3 has 14 residues. The CDR3 loop is CASSPGTGRDTQYF. The CDR3 DNA is TGCGCCAGCAGCCCAGGGACAGGGAGAGATACGCAGTATTTT.

The J gene is TRBJ2-7, the V gene TRBV18; 9 bases line up with TRBD2. J gave up 2 bases and V 3 bases, and 5 bases lay outside the gene matches. Germline values: CDR1 KGHSH, CDR2 LQKENI. The CDR3 sequence is 15 residues long. This CDR3 reads CASSPGSGRTYEQYV. As DNA, the CDR3 is TGTGCCAGCTCACCCGGCAGCGGGAGGACCTACGAGCAGTACGTC.

The CDR3 DNA sequence: TGTGCCAGCACAACGGTGACATTACGGGGCGAGGAGAACTATGGCTACACCTTC. Translating gives CASTTVTLRGEENYGYTF. The chain joins TRBV28 to TRBJ1-2; a weak D match, TRBD1 (5 bases). CDR1 and CDR2 from the germline V gene are MDHEN and SYDVKM. The CDR3 runs to 18 residues. V was cut by 7 bases and J by 2 bases, with 26 bases left in between.

The CDR3 nucleotides are TGTGCCAGCAGCTCACAACCGGGACTAGATTCCTACAATGAGCAGTTCTTC. Encoded protein: CASSSQPGLDSYNEQFF. This chain joins TRBV7-2 and TRBJ2-1; 8 bases align to TRBD2. Per germline, CDR1 SGHTA and CDR2 FQGNSA. CDR3 length equals 17 residues. Losses at the gene ends were 4 bases for V and 1 base for J; bases not matched to a gene: 9.

The rearrangement links TRBV19 to TRBJ1-2, with 7 bases lining up with TRBD1. CDR1 is LNHDA and CDR2 is SQIVND in the germline V gene (reference sequence). This CDR3 region has 10 residues. The CDR3 reads CAAGGYGYTF. In DNA form, the CDR3 reads TGTGCGGCAGGGGGCTATGGCTACACCTTC.

In this sample, this clone turned up a few times. The CDR3 loop is CASSQDGGQRTNYGYTF. In nucleotides, the CDR3 is TGCGCCAGCAGCCAAGATGGCGGGCAGAGGACCAACTATGGCTACACCTTC. The chain is built from TRBV4-3 and TRBJ1-2; D gene unclear. The CDR3 is 17 residues long. CDR1 and CDR2 from the germline V gene are LGHNA and YSLEER. The V end was cut by 0 bases, the J end by 2 bases, with 16 bases between.

V is TRBV19 and J is TRBJ1-4, with D perhaps TRBD1 (5 bases). The CDR3 extends over 17 amino acids. V lost 3 bases and J lost 0, with 14 bases in between. CDR1 LNHDA and CDR2 SQIVND come from the germline V gene (reference sequence). The CDR3 DNA reads as TGTGCCAGTAGTATGCGGGGCAGTCCTGCAACTAATGAAAAACTGTTTTTT. It specifies CASSMRGSPATNEKLFF.

This clone came up a few times. The chain carries TRBV5-4 and TRBJ2-1; no clear D gene. V lost 3 bases and J 5 bases, leaving 12 bases between the germline ends. The V gene's germline CDR1 is SGHNT and CDR2 YYREEE (reference sequence). This CDR3 is built from 14 residues. As DNA, the CDR3 is TGTGCCAGCAGCTCGACCGCGGCCGACAATGAGCAGTTCTTC. Translation: CASSSTAADNEQFF.

The chain uses TRBV5-1 and TRBJ2-1; 9 nucleotides agree with TRBD2. Germline V gene lookup returns CDR1 SGHRS and CDR2 YFSETQ. V lost 0 bases to trimming and J lost 0 bases; unmatched junction nucleotides: 16. The CDR3 extends over 21 amino acids. CDR3 sequence: CASSLAPTGASGTSSYNEQFF. In nucleotides, the CDR3 is TGCGCCAGCAGCTTGGCCCCTACCGGGGCTAGCGGGACTAGCTCCTACAATGAGCAGTTCTTC. The full variable domain, with the rest looked up from reference TRBV5-1 and TRBJ2-1, is KAGVTQTPRYLIKTRGQQVTLSCSPISGHRSVSWYQQTPGQGLQFLFEYFSETQRNKGNFPGRFSGRQFSNSRSEMNVSTLELGDSALYLCASSLAPTGASGTSSYNEQFFGPGTRLTVL.

CDR3 nucleotide sequence: TGTGCCAGTAGTCCCGAAAGAGATACGCAGTATTTT. The encoded protein is CASSPERDTQYF. The V gene is TRBV19, the J gene TRBJ2-3; D gene unclear. The CDR3 consists of 12 residues. The V gene's germline CDR1 is LNHDA and CDR2 SQIVND (reference sequence). The V end was cut by 5 bases, the J end by 5 bases, with 8 bases between.

The chain uses TRBV5-5 and TRBJ2-1, with D tentatively TRBD2 (6 bases). The CDR3 is made up of 16 amino acids. With 4 bases removed from V and 4 bases from J, the gap between germline ends came to 18 bases. In germline, CDR1 is SGHKS, CDR2 YYEKEE (reference sequence). CDR3 sequence: CASSRRASEGYNEQFF. The CDR3 DNA follows: TGTGCCAGCAGCAGGAGGGCAAGTGAGGGGTACAATGAGCAGTTCTTC.